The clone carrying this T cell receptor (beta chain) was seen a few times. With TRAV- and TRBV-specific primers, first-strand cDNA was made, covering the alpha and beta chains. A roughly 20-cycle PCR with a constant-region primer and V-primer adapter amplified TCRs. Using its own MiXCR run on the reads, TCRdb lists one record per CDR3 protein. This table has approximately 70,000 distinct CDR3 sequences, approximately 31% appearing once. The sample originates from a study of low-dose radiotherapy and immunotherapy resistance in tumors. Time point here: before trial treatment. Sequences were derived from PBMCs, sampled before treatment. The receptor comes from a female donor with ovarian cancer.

This CDR3 is CASSPGLVQVQDTQYF. The CDR3 region has the DNA TGTGCCAGCAGCCCCGGACTAGTGCAGGTACAAGATACGCAGTATTTT. This rearrangement joins TRBV12-3 or TRBV12-4 to TRBJ2-3, with TRBD2 matching over 7 bases. The V segment lost 6 bases and the J segment 5 bases; nucleotides outside the gene matches: 14. The CDR3 contains 16 residues.